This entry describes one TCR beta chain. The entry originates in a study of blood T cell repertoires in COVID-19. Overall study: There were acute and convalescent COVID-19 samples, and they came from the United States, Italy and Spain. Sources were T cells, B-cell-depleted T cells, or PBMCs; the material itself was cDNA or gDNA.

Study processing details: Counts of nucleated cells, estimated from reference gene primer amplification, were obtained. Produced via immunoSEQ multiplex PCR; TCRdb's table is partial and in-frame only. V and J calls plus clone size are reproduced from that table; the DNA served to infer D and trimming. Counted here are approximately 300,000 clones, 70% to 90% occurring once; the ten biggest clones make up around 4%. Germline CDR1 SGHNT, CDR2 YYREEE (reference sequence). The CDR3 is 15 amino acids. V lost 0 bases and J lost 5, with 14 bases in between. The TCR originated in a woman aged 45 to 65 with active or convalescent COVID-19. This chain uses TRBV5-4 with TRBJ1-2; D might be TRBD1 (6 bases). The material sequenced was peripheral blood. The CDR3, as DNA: TGTGCCAGCAGCTTGGAGGGCAACAGGGCTTATGGCTACACCTTC. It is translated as CASSLEGNRAYGYTF.